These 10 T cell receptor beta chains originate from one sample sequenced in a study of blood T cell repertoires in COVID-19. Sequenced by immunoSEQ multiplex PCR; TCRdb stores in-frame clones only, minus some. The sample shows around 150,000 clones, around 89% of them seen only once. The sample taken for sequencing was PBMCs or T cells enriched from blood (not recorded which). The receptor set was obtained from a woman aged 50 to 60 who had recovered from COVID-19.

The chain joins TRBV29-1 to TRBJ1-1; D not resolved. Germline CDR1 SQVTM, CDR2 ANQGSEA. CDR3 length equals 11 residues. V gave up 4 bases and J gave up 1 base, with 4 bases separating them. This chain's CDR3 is CSVGQNTEAFF. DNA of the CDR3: TGCAGCGTTGGTCAGAACACTGAAGCTTTCTTT.

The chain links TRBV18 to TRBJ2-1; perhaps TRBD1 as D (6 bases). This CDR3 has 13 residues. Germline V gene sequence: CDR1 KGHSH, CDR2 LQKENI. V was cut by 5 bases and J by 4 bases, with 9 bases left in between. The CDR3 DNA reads TGTGCCAGCTCATCAACAGGGTACAATGAGCAGTTCTTC. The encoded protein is CASSSTGYNEQFF.

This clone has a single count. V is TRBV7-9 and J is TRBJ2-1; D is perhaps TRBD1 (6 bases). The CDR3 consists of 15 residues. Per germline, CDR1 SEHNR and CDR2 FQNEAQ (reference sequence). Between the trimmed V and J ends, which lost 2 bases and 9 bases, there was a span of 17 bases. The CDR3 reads CASSLSAVRGFEQFF. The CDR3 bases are TGTGCCAGCAGCTTATCTGCGGTCAGGGGATTTGAGCAGTTCTTC.

For the CDR3, the DNA is TGTGCCAGCTCACCAGTAGGGGCCCATGAAGCTTTCTTT. Protein: CASSPVGAHEAFF. The chain is built from TRBV18 and TRBJ1-1; TRBD1 might be the D (5 bases). With 2 bases removed from V and 7 bases from J, the gap between germline ends came to 11 bases. This CDR3 region has 13 residues. The germline V gene encodes CDR1 KGHSH and CDR2 LQKENI.

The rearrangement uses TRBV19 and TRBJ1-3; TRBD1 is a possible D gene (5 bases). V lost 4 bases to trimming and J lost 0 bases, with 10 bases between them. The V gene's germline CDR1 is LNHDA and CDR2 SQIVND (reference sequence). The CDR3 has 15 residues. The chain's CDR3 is CASSTRQISGNTIYF. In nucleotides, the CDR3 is TGTGCCAGTAGTACTCGACAGATCTCTGGAAACACCATATATTTT.

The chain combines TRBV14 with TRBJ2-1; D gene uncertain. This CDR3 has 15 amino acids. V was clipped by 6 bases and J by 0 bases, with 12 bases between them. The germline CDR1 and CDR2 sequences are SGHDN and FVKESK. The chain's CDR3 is CASSTVSGSYNEQFF. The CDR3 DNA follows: TGTGCCAGCAGTACCGTTTCGGGCTCCTACAATGAGCAGTTCTTC.

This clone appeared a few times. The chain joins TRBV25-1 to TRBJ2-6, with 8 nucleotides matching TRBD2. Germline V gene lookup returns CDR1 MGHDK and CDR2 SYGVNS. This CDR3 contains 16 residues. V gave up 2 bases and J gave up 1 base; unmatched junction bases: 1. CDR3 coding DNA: TGTGCCAGCAGTGAACGGGGGGGGTCTGGGGCCAACGTCCTGACTTTC. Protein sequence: CASSERGGSGANVLTF.

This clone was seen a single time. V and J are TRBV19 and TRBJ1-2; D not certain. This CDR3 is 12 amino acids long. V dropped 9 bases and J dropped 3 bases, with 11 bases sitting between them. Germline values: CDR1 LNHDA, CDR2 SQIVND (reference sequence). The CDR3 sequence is CASQAVDYGYTF. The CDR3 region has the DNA TGTGCCAGCCAAGCTGTCGACTATGGCTACACCTTC.

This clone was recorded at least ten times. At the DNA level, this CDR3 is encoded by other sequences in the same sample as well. The CDR3 loop is CASSPSGSGNTIYF. CDR3 nucleotide sequence: TGTGCCAGCAGCCCCTCCGGCTCTGGAAACACCATATATTTT. The rearrangement uses TRBV7-9 and TRBJ1-3; D uncertain. The V gene lost 5 bases and the J gene lost 0 bases, with 8 bases spanning the gap. Germline loops: CDR1 SEHNR, CDR2 FQNEAQ (reference sequence). This CDR3 comprises 14 residues. Full variable domain (missing parts from reference TRBV7-9 and TRBJ1-3): DTGVSQNPRHKITKRGQNVTFRCDPISEHNRLYWYRQTLGQGPEFLTYFQNEAQLEKSRLLSDRFSAERPKGSFSTLEIQRTEQGDSAMYLCASSPSGSGNTIYFGEGSWLTVV.

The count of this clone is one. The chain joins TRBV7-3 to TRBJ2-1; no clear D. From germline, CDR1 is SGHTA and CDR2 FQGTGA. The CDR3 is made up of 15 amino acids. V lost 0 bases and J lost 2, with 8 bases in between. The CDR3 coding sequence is TGTGCCAGCAGCTTAACACCAGGTACCTACAATGAGCAGTTCTTC. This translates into CASSLTPGTYNEQFF.